This T cell receptor beta chain comes out of a study of radiation and T cells in renal cell carcinoma. V lost 3 bases, J lost 9 bases, and 11 bases lay in between. CDR3 length: 13 residues. The germline gives CDR1 ENHRY, CDR2 SYGVKD. Data came from immunoSEQ multiplex PCR; TCRdb stores just in-frame clones and leaves some out. The table lists around 81,000 clones, over 80% of them singletons, with approximately 8.6% in the top ten. The time point here: blood 4 weeks post-SBRT, at nephrectomy. Documented treatment: 15 Gy SBRT to primary tumor, nephrectomy 4 weeks later. Nephrectomy followed 15 Gy stereotactic body radiation by 4 weeks. Radiation-treated patients gave blood at baseline, week 2 and week 4.

The chain carries TRBV10-3 and TRBJ2-2; maybe TRBD2 (5 bases). Sequenced here: blood, sampled from a patient whose treatment included radiotherapy and nephrectomy. The sequence was obtained from a man in his forties or fifties with renal cell carcinoma. The CDR3 reads CAISDGEGRELFF. The CDR3 DNA sequence: TGTGCCATCAGTGATGGAGAGGGTAGGGAGCTGTTTTTT.